This T cell receptor beta chain was retrieved from a study of human T cells and chemical hapten exposure. At the level of the study: Diagnoses of alopecia areata, totalis or universalis occurred in mostly female patients. Regarding the study as a whole: Unchanged with DPC sensitization were TCRs above 1 in 1000 frequency.

Time point indicated: patch test 2, 6 weeks after DPC sensitization. Stated treatment: therapeutic diphenylcyclopropenone sensitization with weekly scalp DPC. Germline lookup yields CDR1 MDHEN and CDR2 SYDVKM. With 2 bases clipped from V and 0 bases from J, the junction kept 5 bases outside the gene matches. The CDR3 length is 18 residues. A remark on this clonotype: Its antigen is as yet unknown.

TCRdb analysed the RACE reads with MiXCR anew, one entry per CDR3 protein. This sample yields some 80,000 distinct CDR3 sequences, of which 10% are seen a single time; roughly 2.4% belongs to the top ten. The sequenced sample was whole blood, obtained in connection with sensitization to the hapten diphenylcyclopropenone (DPC). The chain employs TRBV28 and TRBJ2-6; TRBD1 aligns across 9 bases. This TCR was sampled from a woman aged 30 to 39 with alopecia areata. Some clones in this sample may be carry-over from other donors' samples. The CDR3 here is CASSLIQGALSGANVLTF. In DNA, the CDR3 is TGTGCCAGCAGTTTAATACAGGGGGCTCTCTCTGGGGCCAACGTCCTGACTTTC.